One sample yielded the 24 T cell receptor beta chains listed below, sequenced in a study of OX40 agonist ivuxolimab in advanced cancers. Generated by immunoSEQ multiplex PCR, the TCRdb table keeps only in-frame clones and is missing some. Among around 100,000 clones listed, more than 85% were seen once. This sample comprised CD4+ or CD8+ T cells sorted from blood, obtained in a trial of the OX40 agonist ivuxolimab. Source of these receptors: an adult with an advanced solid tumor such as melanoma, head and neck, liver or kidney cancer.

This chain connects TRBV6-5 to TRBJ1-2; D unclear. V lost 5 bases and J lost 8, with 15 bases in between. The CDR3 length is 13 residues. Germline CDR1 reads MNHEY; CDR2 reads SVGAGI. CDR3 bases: TGTGCCAGCAGTCCCAACCCTGAAGGCGGCTACACCTTC. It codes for CASSPNPEGGYTF.

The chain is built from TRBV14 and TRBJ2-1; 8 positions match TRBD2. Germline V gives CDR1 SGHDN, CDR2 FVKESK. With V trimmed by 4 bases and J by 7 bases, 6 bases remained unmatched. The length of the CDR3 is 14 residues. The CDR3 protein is CASSLKRELNEQFF. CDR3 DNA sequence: TGTGCCAGCAGCCTTAAGCGGGAGTTAAATGAGCAGTTCTTC.

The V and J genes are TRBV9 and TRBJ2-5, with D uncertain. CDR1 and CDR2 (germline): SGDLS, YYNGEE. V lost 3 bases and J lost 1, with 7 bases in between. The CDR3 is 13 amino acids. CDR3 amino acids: CASSEHSQETQYF. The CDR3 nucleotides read TGTGCCAGCAGCGAACACAGCCAAGAGACCCAGTACTTC.

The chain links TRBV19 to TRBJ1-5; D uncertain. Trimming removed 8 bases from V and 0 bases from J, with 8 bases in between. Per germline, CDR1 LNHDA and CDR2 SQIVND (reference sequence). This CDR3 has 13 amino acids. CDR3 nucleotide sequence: TGTGCCAGTCGTTCCGTTAGCAATCAGCCCCAGCATTTT. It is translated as CASRSVSNQPQHF.

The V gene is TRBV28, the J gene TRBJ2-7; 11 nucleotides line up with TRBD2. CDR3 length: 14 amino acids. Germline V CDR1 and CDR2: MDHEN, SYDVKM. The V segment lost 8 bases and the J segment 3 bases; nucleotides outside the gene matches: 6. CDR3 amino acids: CASQRLAGNYEQYF. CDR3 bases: TGTGCCAGCCAACGACTAGCGGGAAACTACGAGCAGTACTTC.

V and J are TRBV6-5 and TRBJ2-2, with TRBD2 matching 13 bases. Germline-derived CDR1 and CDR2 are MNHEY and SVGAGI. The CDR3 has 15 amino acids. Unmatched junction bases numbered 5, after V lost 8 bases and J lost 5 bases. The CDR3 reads CASHRTSGSTGELFF. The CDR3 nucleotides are TGTGCCAGCCACCGGACTAGCGGGAGTACCGGGGAGCTGTTTTTT.

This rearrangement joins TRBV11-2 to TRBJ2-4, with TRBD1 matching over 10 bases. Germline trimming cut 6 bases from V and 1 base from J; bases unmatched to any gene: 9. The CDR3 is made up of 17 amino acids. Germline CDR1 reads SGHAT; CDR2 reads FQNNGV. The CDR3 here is CASRQWGTGDAKNIQYF. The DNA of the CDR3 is TGTGCCAGCAGACAATGGGGGACAGGGGACGCCAAAAACATTCAGTACTTC.

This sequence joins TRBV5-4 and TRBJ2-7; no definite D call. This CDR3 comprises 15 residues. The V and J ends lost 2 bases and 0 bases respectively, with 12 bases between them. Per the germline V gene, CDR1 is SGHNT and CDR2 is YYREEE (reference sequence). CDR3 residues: CASSFSLGSSYEQYF. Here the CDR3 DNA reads TGTGCCAGCAGCTTCAGTCTAGGATCCTCCTACGAGCAGTACTTC.

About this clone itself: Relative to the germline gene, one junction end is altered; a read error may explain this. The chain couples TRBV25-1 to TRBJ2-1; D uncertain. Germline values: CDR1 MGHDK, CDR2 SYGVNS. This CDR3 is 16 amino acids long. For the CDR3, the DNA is TGTGCCAGCGGGATTGGTGGCCTCGAGGTCTACGATGAGCAGTTCTTC. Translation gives CASGIGGLEVYDEQFF.

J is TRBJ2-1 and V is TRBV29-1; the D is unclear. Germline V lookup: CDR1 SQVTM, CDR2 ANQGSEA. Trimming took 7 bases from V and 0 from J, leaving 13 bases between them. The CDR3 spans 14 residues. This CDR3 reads CSANSLSSYNEQFF. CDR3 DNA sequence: TGCAGCGCCAACTCCTTGAGCTCCTACAATGAGCAGTTCTTC.

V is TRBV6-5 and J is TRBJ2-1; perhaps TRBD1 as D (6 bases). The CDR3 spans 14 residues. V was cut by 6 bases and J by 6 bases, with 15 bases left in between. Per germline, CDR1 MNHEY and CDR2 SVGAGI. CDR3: CASSTGNLGNEQFF. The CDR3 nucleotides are TGTGCCAGCAGCACAGGGAATTTGGGCAATGAGCAGTTCTTC.

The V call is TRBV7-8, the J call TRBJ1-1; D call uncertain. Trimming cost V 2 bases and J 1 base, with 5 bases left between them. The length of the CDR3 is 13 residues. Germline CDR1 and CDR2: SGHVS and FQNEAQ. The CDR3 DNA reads TGTGCCAGCAGCTTAAGACAGAACACTGAAGCTTTCTTT. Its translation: CASSLRQNTEAFF.

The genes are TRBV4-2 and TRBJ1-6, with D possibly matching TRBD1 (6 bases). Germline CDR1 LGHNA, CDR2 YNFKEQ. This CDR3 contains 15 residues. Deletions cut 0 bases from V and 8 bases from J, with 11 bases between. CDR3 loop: CASSQDRGLDSPLHF. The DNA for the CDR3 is TGTGCCAGCAGCCAAGATCGGGGGCTCGATTCACCCCTCCACTTT.

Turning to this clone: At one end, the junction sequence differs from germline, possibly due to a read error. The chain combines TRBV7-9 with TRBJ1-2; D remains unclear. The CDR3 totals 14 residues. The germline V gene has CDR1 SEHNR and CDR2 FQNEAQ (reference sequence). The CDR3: CASSSNLPTYDYTF. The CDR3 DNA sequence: TGTGCCAGCAGCTCTAATCTGCCTACATATGACTACACCTTC.

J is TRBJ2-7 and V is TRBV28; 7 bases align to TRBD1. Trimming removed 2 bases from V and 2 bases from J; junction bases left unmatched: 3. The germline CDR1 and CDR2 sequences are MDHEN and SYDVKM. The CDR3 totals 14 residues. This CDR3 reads CASSLGGQTYEQYF. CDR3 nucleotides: TGTGCCAGCAGTTTAGGGGGACAGACCTACGAGCAGTACTTC.

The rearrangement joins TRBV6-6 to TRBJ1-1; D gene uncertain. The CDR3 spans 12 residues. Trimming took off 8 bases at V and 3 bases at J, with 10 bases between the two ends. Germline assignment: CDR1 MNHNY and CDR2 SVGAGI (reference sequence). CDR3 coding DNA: TGTGCCAGCTTTGACACCTACACTGAAGCTTTCTTT. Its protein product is CASFDTYTEAFF.

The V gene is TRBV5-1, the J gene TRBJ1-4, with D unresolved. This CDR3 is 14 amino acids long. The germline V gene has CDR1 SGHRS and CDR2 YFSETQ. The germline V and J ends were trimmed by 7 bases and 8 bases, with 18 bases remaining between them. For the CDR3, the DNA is TGCGCCAGCTCCATCGACCCGAACAAGGAAAAACTGTTTTTT. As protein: CASSIDPNKEKLFF.

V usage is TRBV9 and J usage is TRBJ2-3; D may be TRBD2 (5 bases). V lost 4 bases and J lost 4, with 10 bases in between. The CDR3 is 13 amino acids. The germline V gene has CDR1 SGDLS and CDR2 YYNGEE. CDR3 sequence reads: CASSRSGPDTQYF. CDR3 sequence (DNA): TGTGCCAGCAGCAGGAGCGGTCCAGATACGCAGTATTTT.

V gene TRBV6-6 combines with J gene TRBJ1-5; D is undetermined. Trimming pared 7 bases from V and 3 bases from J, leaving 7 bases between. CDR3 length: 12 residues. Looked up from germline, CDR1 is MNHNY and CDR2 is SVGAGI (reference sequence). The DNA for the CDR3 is TGTGCCAGCACGGAGCTCAATCAGCCCCAGCATTTT. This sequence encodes CASTELNQPQHF.

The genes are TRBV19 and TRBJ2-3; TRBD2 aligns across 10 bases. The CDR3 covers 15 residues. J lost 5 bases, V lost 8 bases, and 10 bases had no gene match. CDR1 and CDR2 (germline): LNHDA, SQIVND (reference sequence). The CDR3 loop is CASSEAGGPIDTQYF. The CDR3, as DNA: TGTGCCAGTTCAGAAGCGGGAGGGCCAATAGATACGCAGTATTTT.

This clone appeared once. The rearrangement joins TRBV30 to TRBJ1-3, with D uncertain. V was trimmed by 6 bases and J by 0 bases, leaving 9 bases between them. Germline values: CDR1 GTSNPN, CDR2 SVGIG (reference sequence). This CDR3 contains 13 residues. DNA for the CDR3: TGTGCCTGTGGCCAACACTCTGGAAACACCATATATTTT. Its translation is CACGQHSGNTIYF.

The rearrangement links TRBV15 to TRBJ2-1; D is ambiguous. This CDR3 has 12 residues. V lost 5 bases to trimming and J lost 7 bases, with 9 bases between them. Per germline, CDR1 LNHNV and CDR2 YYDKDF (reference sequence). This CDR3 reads CATSEQRNEQFF. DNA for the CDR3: TGTGCCACCAGCGAGCAGAGGAATGAGCAGTTCTTC.

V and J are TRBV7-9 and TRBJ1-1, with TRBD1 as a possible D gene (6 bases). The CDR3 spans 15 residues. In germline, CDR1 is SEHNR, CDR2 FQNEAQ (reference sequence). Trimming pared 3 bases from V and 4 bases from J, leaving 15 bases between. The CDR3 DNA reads TGTGCCAGCAGCTTGATCACAGGGTTGGGCACTGAAGCTTTCTTT. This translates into CASSLITGLGTEAFF.

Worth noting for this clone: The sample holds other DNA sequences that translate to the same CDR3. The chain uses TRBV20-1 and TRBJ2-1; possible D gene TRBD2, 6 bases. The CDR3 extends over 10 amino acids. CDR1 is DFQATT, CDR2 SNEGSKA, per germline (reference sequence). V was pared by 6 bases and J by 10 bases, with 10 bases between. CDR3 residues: CSARGGEQFF. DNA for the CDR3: TGCAGTGCACGAGGAGGGGAGCAGTTCTTC.